These 10 T cell receptor beta chains originate from one sample sequenced in a study of T-cell reconstitution after alpha-beta-depleted transplantation in children (dated by TCRdb to between 2015 and 2016). To prepare the library, PCR was applied. These reads were obtained on an Illumina HiSeq 2500. TCR libraries were prepared with molecular barcoding, using unique molecular identifiers to normalize TCRbeta repertoire quantification. TCRdb itself trimmed the public reads at Q25 with fastp, ran MiXCR and retained productive beta chains. Rows with one shared CDR3 protein collapse into an entry with the most common genes and DNA. The sample table shows roughly 490,000 distinct CDR3 sequences, and about an eighth are seen once. Around 13% of the sample rests with the top ten. This specimen's treatment or condition label, per the study, means: allogeneic hematopoietic cell transplantation with graft depleted of TCRalphabeta T cells and CD19 B cells.

Sequencing used PBMCs, mostly from graft donor cells, obtained 180 days after TCRalphabeta/CD19-depleted stem cell transplant. All receptors come from a female patient aged 2-10 years who had a stem cell transplant for aplastic anemia, so the T cells may come from the graft donor.

This clonotype was counted a few times. This rearrangement joins TRBV7-9 to TRBJ2-1, with D perhaps matching TRBD2 (5 bases). V was clipped by 1 base and J by 5 bases, with 12 bases between them. Germline V gene lookup returns CDR1 SEHNR and CDR2 FQNEAQ (reference sequence). The CDR3 is 15 residues long. CDR3 sequence reads: CASSLVSGNNNEQFF. The CDR3 bases are TGTGCCAGCAGCTTAGTCTCGGGAAACAACAATGAGCAGTTCTTC. The full variable domain, its missing parts supplied by reference TRBV7-9 and TRBJ2-1, is DTGVSQNPRHKITKRGQNVTFRCDPISEHNRLYWYRQTLGQGPEFLTYFQNEAQLEKSRLLSDRFSAERPKGSFSTLEIQRTEQGDSAMYLCASSLVSGNNNEQFFGPGTRLTVL.

The chain carries TRBV12-3 or TRBV12-4 and TRBJ1-5; D possibly corresponds to TRBD1 (6 bases). This CDR3 has 13 amino acids. Trimming pared 8 bases from V and 7 bases from J, leaving 15 bases between. The CDR3 reads CASVMGARQPQHF. The CDR3 DNA follows: TGTGCCAGCGTTATGGGGGCAAGACAGCCCCAGCATTTT.

This clonotype came up a few times. The chain couples TRBV15 to TRBJ2-7; perhaps TRBD1 as D (6 bases). Germline CDR1 is LNHNV and CDR2 is YYDKDF (reference sequence). CDR3 length equals 14 residues. Trimming pared 4 bases from V and 2 bases from J, leaving 12 bases between. The CDR3 sequence: CATSKSQGPYEQYF. Written as DNA, the CDR3 is TGTGCCACCAGCAAATCCCAGGGGCCCTACGAGCAGTACTTC.

This clonotype was recorded a few times. V and J are TRBV20-1 and TRBJ2-2; 14 bases agree with TRBD2. Trimming removed 4 bases from V and 2 bases from J; junction bases left unmatched: 6. Germline V gene lookup returns CDR1 DFQATT and CDR2 SNEGSKA (reference sequence). CDR3 size: 17 residues. The CDR3 bases are TGCAGTGCTACTCGGACTAGCGGGAGGACAAACACCGGGGAGCTGTTTTTT. Translating gives CSATRTSGRTNTGELFF.

This clonotype has more than one count but fewer than ten. This chain joins TRBV9 and TRBJ2-7; D may be TRBD1 or TRBD2 (5 bases each). In germline, CDR1 is SGDLS, CDR2 YYNGEE. V was cut by 3 bases and J by 7 bases, with 23 bases left in between. The CDR3 has 16 amino acids. CDR3 in DNA: TGTGCCAGCAGCGCGGGGCTAAGGTCCTGGGGTGAGGAGCAGTACGTC. It specifies CASSAGLRSWGEEQYV.

The rearrangement links TRBV29-1 to TRBJ2-7, with no clear D. V was trimmed by 2 bases and J by 1 base, leaving 9 bases between them. The CDR3 consists of 13 residues. Per germline, CDR1 SQVTM and CDR2 ANQGSEA. The CDR3 spells CSVESQASYEQYF. DNA for the CDR3: TGCAGCGTTGAAAGTCAAGCTTCCTACGAGCAGTACTTC.

This clonotype was detected a few times. The chain couples TRBV28 to TRBJ2-3; 8 bases match TRBD1. The length of the CDR3 is 14 residues. The ends lost 3 bases at V and 2 bases at J; junction bases unmatched: 1. Germline CDR1 MDHEN, CDR2 SYDVKM. CDR3 amino acids: CASSFQGATDTQYF. For the CDR3, the DNA is TGTGCCAGCAGTTTCCAGGGGGCCACAGATACGCAGTATTTT. The full variable domain, rest sourced from reference TRBV28 and TRBJ2-3, is DVKVTQSSRYLVKRTGEKVFLECVQDMDHENMFWYRQDPGLGLRLIYFSYDVKMKEKGDIPEGYSVSREKKERFSLILESASTNQTSMYLCASSFQGATDTQYFGPGTRLTVL.

This clonotype turned up a few times. The rearrangement uses TRBV7-8 and TRBJ2-1, with 7 bases aligning to TRBD2. The CDR3 length is 16 residues. CDR1 is SGHVS and CDR2 is FQNEAQ in the germline V gene. V shed 1 base, J shed 3 bases, and the junction held 6 bases outside the gene matches. The CDR3 protein is CASSLVYQRDYNEQFF. In DNA, the CDR3 is TGTGCCAGCAGCTTAGTGTACCAGCGGGACTACAATGAGCAGTTCTTC.

The genes are TRBV2 and TRBJ2-7, with a possible D match to TRBD2 (6 bases). V was cut by 3 bases and J by 0 bases, with 12 bases left in between. The CDR3 has 15 residues. Germline values: CDR1 SNHLY, CDR2 FYNNEI. CDR3 sequence reads: CASSEGGRSSYEQYV. The CDR3, as DNA: TGTGCCAGCAGTGAGGGGGGTAGGAGCTCCTACGAGCAGTACGTC.

V is TRBV29-1 and J is TRBJ2-5; no clear D gene. Trimming pared 6 bases from V and 2 bases from J, leaving 10 bases between. CDR1 and CDR2 (germline): SQVTM, ANQGSEA. This CDR3 has 12 residues. The chain's CDR3 is CSVSASQETQYF. In DNA form, the CDR3 reads TGCAGCGTGAGCGCCAGTCAAGAGACCCAGTACTTC.